The clone carrying this T cell receptor beta chain turned up a few times. Using a J-beta primer mix together with a sample-barcoded 5' primer, a second PCR was run for roughly 7 to 12 cycles. Each CDR3 protein is one row after TCRdb ran MiXCR on the 5' RACE reads. The top ten clones hold over 2% of a sample with over 1,500,000 distinct CDR3 sequences, roughly 50% of them seen once. The data belong to a study of blood T cells in healthy people across ages. Trimming removed 4 bases from V and 9 bases from J; junction bases left unmatched: 10. Looked up from germline, CDR1 is LGHDT and CDR2 is YNNKEL (reference sequence). The CDR3 is 17 residues long.

The sample was blood. The chain has TRBV3-1 and TRBJ2-1, with 15 bases identical to TRBD2. This sequence was found in a woman in her thirties or forties in good health. The CDR3 DNA reads as TGTGCCAGCAGCCCATACCGGACTAGCGGGGGGGCCGGTGAGCAGTTCTTC. Translation: CASSPYRTSGGAGEQFF.